These T cell receptor beta chains were read from a single sample in a study of CD8 T cells in Susac syndrome. Via MiXCR, TCRdb re-called the immunoSEQ multiplex PCR reads, giving one row per CDR3 protein. The sample has some 190,000 distinct CDR3 sequences, about 94% seen once. The sample comprised CD4+ T cells from PBMCs. The receptors originated from a human donor with Susac syndrome. Both conserved end residues are part of each CDR3. The order of the fields is clone size, D gene, V gene, J gene, CDR3 protein, CDR3 DNA. A D gene is named only where the DNA matches it firmly. The size entry is marked missing in some rows and otherwise reads once, few, many or a size class.

clone size: NA
D gene: TRBD2
V gene: TRBV10-2
J gene: TRBJ2-5
CDR3 protein: CASSPGLAGGPGLFDQYF
CDR3 DNA: TGCGCCAGCAGTCCTGGACTAGCGGGGGGGCCCGGATTGTTTGACCAGTACTTC

clone size: NA
D gene: NA
V gene: TRBV20-1
J gene: TRBJ2-7
CDR3 protein: CSARDSPYSGYEQYF
CDR3 DNA: TGCAGTGCTAGAGATTCGCCATATAGCGGCTACGAGCAGTACTTC

clone size: NA
D gene: TRBD2
V gene: TRBV11-3
J gene: TRBJ2-3
CDR3 protein: CASSLDFQTSVPDTQYF
CDR3 DNA: TGTGCCAGCAGCTTAGATTTCCAAACTAGCGTCCCAGATACGCAGTATTTT

clone size: NA
D gene: NA
V gene: TRBV20-1
J gene: TRBJ2-3
CDR3 protein: CSAWRSDTQYF
CDR3 DNA: TGCAGTGCCTGGAGGTCAGATACGCAGTATTTT

clone size: NA
D gene: NA
V gene: TRBV20-1
J gene: TRBJ2-2
CDR3 protein: CSASDGGLNTGELFF
CDR3 DNA: TGCAGTGCTAGTGACGGGGGGCTAAACACCGGGGAGCTGTTTTTT

clone size: NA
D gene: TRBD1
V gene: TRBV19
J gene: TRBJ2-1
CDR3 protein: CASSSTGQGNKFF
CDR3 DNA: TGTGCCAGTAGTTCCACGGGACAGGGGAACAAGTTCTTC

clone size: NA
D gene: TRBD1
V gene: TRBV29-1
J gene: TRBJ1-1
CDR3 protein: CSTVGTGGSNTEAFF
CDR3 DNA: TGCAGCACGGTAGGGACAGGGGGCTCGAACACTGAAGCTTTCTTT

clone size: NA
D gene: TRBD1
V gene: TRBV25-1
J gene: TRBJ1-6
CDR3 protein: CASSTGGAAKNSPLHF
CDR3 DNA: TGTGCCAGCAGCACAGGGGGCGCGGCAAAAAATTCACCCCTCCACTTT

clone size: NA
D gene: NA
V gene: TRBV2
J gene: TRBJ2-3
CDR3 protein: CATRRGPGADTQYF
CDR3 DNA: TGTGCCACCCGTCGAGGCCCCGGGGCAGATACGCAGTATTTT

clone size: NA
D gene: TRBD1
V gene: TRBV9
J gene: TRBJ1-6
CDR3 protein: CASSGDRESPLHF
CDR3 DNA: TGTGCCAGCAGCGGGGACAGGGAGTCACCCCTCCACTTT

clone size: NA
D gene: TRBD1
V gene: TRBV5-1
J gene: TRBJ2-7
CDR3 protein: CASSRMWTGDNEQYF
CDR3 DNA: TGCGCCAGCAGCAGGATGTGGACAGGGGACAACGAGCAGTACTTC

clone size: NA
D gene: NA
V gene: TRBV7-9
J gene: TRBJ1-2
CDR3 protein: CASSLLEGGYGYTF
CDR3 DNA: TGTGCCAGCAGCTTACTAGAAGGCGGCTATGGCTACACCTTC

clone size: NA
D gene: TRBD1
V gene: TRBV6-1
J gene: TRBJ2-7
CDR3 protein: CASSLRGAGGVEQYF
CDR3 DNA: TGTGCCAGCAGTTTGAGGGGGGCAGGGGGCGTCGAGCAGTACTTC

clone size: NA
D gene: NA
V gene: TRBV6-5
J gene: TRBJ2-7
CDR3 protein: CASSPPGAMYEQYF
CDR3 DNA: TGTGCCAGCAGCCCTCCGGGGGCTATGTACGAGCAGTACTTC

clone size: once
D gene: NA
V gene: TRBV11-3
J gene: TRBJ2-7
CDR3 protein: CASSRQDSEQYF
CDR3 DNA: TGTGCCAGCAGCCGACAGGACAGCGAGCAGTACTTC

clone size: NA
D gene: NA
V gene: TRBV5-6
J gene: TRBJ1-6
CDR3 protein: CASSPQEGLNSPLHF
CDR3 DNA: TGTGCCAGCAGCCCTCAGGAGGGCCTCAATTCACCCCTCCACTTT

clone size: NA
D gene: NA
V gene: TRBV4-2
J gene: TRBJ1-3
CDR3 protein: CASSQREGGNTIYF
CDR3 DNA: TGTGCCAGCAGCCAGAGGGAAGGTGGAAACACCATATATTTT

clone size: NA
D gene: NA
V gene: TRBV12-5
J gene: TRBJ2-1
CDR3 protein: CASGSGALVHEQFF
CDR3 DNA: TGTGCTAGTGGTTCGGGGGCCCTAGTCCATGAGCAGTTCTTC

clone size: NA
D gene: NA
V gene: TRBV5-1
J gene: TRBJ1-4
CDR3 protein: CASSLDGGEDEKLFF
CDR3 DNA: TGCGCCAGCAGCTTGGATGGGGGGGAGGATGAAAAACTGTTTTTT

clone size: NA
D gene: TRBD2
V gene: TRBV6-5
J gene: TRBJ2-7
CDR3 protein: CASSYSNRVAGIYEQYF
CDR3 DNA: TGTGCCAGCAGTTACTCGAATAGGGTAGCGGGGATCTACGAGCAGTACTTC

clone size: NA
D gene: NA
V gene: TRBV19
J gene: TRBJ1-6
CDR3 protein: CASSILAGPNSPLHF
CDR3 DNA: TGTGCCAGTAGTATTCTTGCTGGACCAAATTCACCCCTCCACTTT

clone size: few
D gene: NA
V gene: TRBV12-3/TRBV12-4
J gene: TRBJ1-1
CDR3 protein: CASSLAGEAFF
CDR3 DNA: TGTGCCAGCAGTTTAGCGGGCGAAGCTTTCTTT

clone size: NA
D gene: TRBD1
V gene: TRBV14
J gene: TRBJ2-5
CDR3 protein: CASSPQTGGQETQYF
CDR3 DNA: TGTGCCAGCAGCCCACAGACAGGGGGTCAAGAGACCCAGTACTTC

clone size: NA
D gene: TRBD1
V gene: TRBV3-1
J gene: TRBJ2-7
CDR3 protein: CASSQVWGQGYEQYF
CDR3 DNA: TGTGCCAGCAGCCAAGTTTGGGGACAGGGGTACGAGCAGTACTTC

clone size: NA
D gene: NA
V gene: TRBV5-1
J gene: TRBJ1-1
CDR3 protein: CASRGGETLNTEAFF
CDR3 DNA: TGCGCCAGCAGGGGAGGGGAGACACTGAACACTGAAGCTTTCTTT

clone size: NA
D gene: NA
V gene: TRBV20-1
J gene: TRBJ1-5
CDR3 protein: CSARGPGGNLQRPQHF
CDR3 DNA: TGCAGTGCCCGTGGGCCCGGCGGGAACCTCCAGCGCCCCCAGCATTTT

clone size: few
D gene: NA
V gene: TRBV6-1
J gene: TRBJ2-4
CDR3 protein: CASSEGIPLNIQYF
CDR3 DNA: TGTGCCAGCAGCGAGGGGATACCCTTAAACATTCAGTACTTC

clone size: NA
D gene: TRBD1
V gene: TRBV4-1
J gene: TRBJ2-5
CDR3 protein: CASSPLVRTGGGETQYF
CDR3 DNA: TGCGCCAGCAGCCCCCTCGTAAGGACAGGGGGAGGAGAGACCCAGTACTTC

clone size: NA
D gene: TRBD1
V gene: TRBV10-3
J gene: TRBJ2-7
CDR3 protein: CAISSDRGRSYEQYF
CDR3 DNA: TGTGCCATCAGTAGCGACAGGGGGCGTTCCTACGAGCAGTACTTC

clone size: NA
D gene: TRBD1
V gene: TRBV30
J gene: TRBJ1-5
CDR3 protein: CAWSVLGTGVQPQHF
CDR3 DNA: TGTGCCTGGAGTGTACTAGGGACAGGGGTTCAGCCCCAGCATTTT

clone size: NA
D gene: NA
V gene: TRBV7-9
J gene: TRBJ2-5
CDR3 protein: CASSWGSETQYF
CDR3 DNA: TGTGCCAGCAGCTGGGGATCGGAGACCCAGTACTTC

clone size: NA
D gene: NA
V gene: TRBV18
J gene: TRBJ1-1
CDR3 protein: CASSPGQNTEAFF
CDR3 DNA: TGTGCCAGCAGTCCCGGACAGAACACTGAAGCTTTCTTT

clone size: NA
D gene: NA
V gene: TRBV15
J gene: TRBJ2-3
CDR3 protein: CATSRDRASSTDTQYF
CDR3 DNA: TGTGCCACCAGCAGAGATCGGGCCTCTAGCACAGATACGCAGTATTTT

clone size: NA
D gene: NA
V gene: TRBV5-1
J gene: TRBJ2-2
CDR3 protein: CASSLMGGVATGELFF
CDR3 DNA: TGCGCCAGCAGCTTGATGGGCGGAGTTGCGACCGGGGAGCTGTTTTTT

clone size: once
D gene: TRBD2
V gene: TRBV5-1
J gene: TRBJ2-7
CDR3 protein: CASSSRVGGESYEQYF
CDR3 DNA: TGCGCCAGCAGCTCCAGGGTGGGAGGGGAATCCTACGAGCAGTACTTC

clone size: NA
D gene: NA
V gene: TRBV30
J gene: TRBJ1-1
CDR3 protein: CAWARRNTEAFF
CDR3 DNA: TGTGCCTGGGCCCGGAGGAACACTGAAGCTTTCTTT

clone size: once
D gene: NA
V gene: TRBV9
J gene: TRBJ2-1
CDR3 protein: CASSYSGRTGRNEQFF
CDR3 DNA: TGTGCCAGCAGCTATAGCGGGCGGACAGGGAGGAATGAGCAGTTCTTC

clone size: NA
D gene: TRBD2
V gene: TRBV25-1
J gene: TRBJ2-1
CDR3 protein: CASRDSGGLTSYNEQFF
CDR3 DNA: TGTGCCAGCAGAGATAGCGGGGGGCTTACCTCCTACAATGAGCAGTTCTTC

clone size: NA
D gene: TRBD1
V gene: TRBV11-2
J gene: TRBJ1-2
CDR3 protein: CASSPSGGLVSPYTF
CDR3 DNA: TGTGCCAGCAGCCCGTCAGGGGGCTTAGTCTCTCCCTACACCTTC

clone size: NA
D gene: TRBD1
V gene: TRBV25-1
J gene: TRBJ1-2
CDR3 protein: CASSKDRDYGYTF
CDR3 DNA: TGTGCCAGCAGTAAGGACAGGGACTATGGCTACACCTTC

clone size: NA
D gene: NA
V gene: TRBV28
J gene: TRBJ2-2
CDR3 protein: CASGIGTGELFF
CDR3 DNA: TGTGCTTCAGGGATAGGAACCGGGGAGCTGTTTTTT

clone size: NA
D gene: NA
V gene: TRBV6-2/TRBV6-3
J gene: TRBJ2-5
CDR3 protein: CASSLQGRETQYF
CDR3 DNA: TGTGCCAGCAGCCTCCAGGGGAGAGAGACCCAGTACTTC

clone size: NA
D gene: NA
V gene: TRBV7-2
J gene: TRBJ2-5
CDR3 protein: CASSLVLSGETQYF
CDR3 DNA: TGTGCCAGCAGCTTAGTCCTGAGTGGAGAGACCCAGTACTTC

clone size: NA
D gene: NA
V gene: TRBV20-1
J gene: TRBJ2-2
CDR3 protein: CSARSRGNTGELFF
CDR3 DNA: TGCAGTGCTAGGAGCCGGGGGAACACCGGGGAGCTGTTTTTT

clone size: NA
D gene: TRBD2
V gene: TRBV20-1
J gene: TRBJ2-5
CDR3 protein: CSAWTSGGLETQYF
CDR3 DNA: TGCAGTGCTTGGACTAGCGGGGGGTTGGAGACCCAGTACTTC

clone size: NA
D gene: NA
V gene: TRBV20-1
J gene: TRBJ1-1
CDR3 protein: CSAWTVTEAFF
CDR3 DNA: TGCAGTGCTTGGACAGTTACTGAAGCTTTCTTT

clone size: NA
D gene: NA
V gene: TRBV20-1
J gene: TRBJ2-7
CDR3 protein: CSARDPGGWNEQYF
CDR3 DNA: TGCAGTGCTAGAGACCCCGGGGGTTGGAACGAGCAGTACTTC

clone size: NA
D gene: TRBD1
V gene: TRBV27
J gene: TRBJ1-2
CDR3 protein: CASSLRQGNGYTF
CDR3 DNA: TGTGCCAGCAGTTTAAGACAGGGGAATGGCTACACCTTC

clone size: NA
D gene: NA
V gene: TRBV18
J gene: TRBJ2-5
CDR3 protein: CASSLSGFQETQYF
CDR3 DNA: TGTGCCAGCTCACTTAGCGGCTTTCAAGAGACCCAGTACTTC

clone size: NA
D gene: NA
V gene: TRBV27
J gene: TRBJ1-6
CDR3 protein: CASSFGTVYSPLHF
CDR3 DNA: TGTGCCAGCAGTTTTGGGACGGTGTATTCACCCCTCCACTTT

clone size: NA
D gene: TRBD1
V gene: TRBV3-1
J gene: TRBJ1-2
CDR3 protein: CASSQEDRGGYGYTF
CDR3 DNA: TGTGCCAGCAGCCAAGAGGACAGGGGTGGTTATGGCTACACCTTC

clone size: NA
D gene: NA
V gene: TRBV11-2
J gene: TRBJ1-1
CDR3 protein: CASARRIEAFF
CDR3 DNA: TGTGCCAGCGCCCGAAGAATTGAAGCTTTCTTT

clone size: NA
D gene: NA
V gene: TRBV12-3/TRBV12-4
J gene: TRBJ2-2
CDR3 protein: CASSLPRNTGELFF
CDR3 DNA: TGTGCCAGCAGTTTACCGCGGAACACCGGGGAGCTGTTTTTT

clone size: once
D gene: NA
V gene: TRBV5-1
J gene: TRBJ1-1
CDR3 protein: CASSLAAQGPTEAFF
CDR3 DNA: TGCGCCAGCAGCTTGGCCGCCCAGGGCCCCACTGAAGCTTTCTTT

clone size: NA
D gene: TRBD1
V gene: TRBV12-3/TRBV12-4
J gene: TRBJ1-1
CDR3 protein: CASSSQDRGHTEAFF
CDR3 DNA: TGTGCCAGCAGTTCCCAGGACAGGGGGCACACTGAAGCTTTCTTT

clone size: NA
D gene: NA
V gene: TRBV5-1
J gene: TRBJ2-5
CDR3 protein: CASSLDFETQYF
CDR3 DNA: TGCGCCAGCAGCTTGGATTTTGAGACCCAGTACTTC

clone size: NA
D gene: NA
V gene: TRBV27
J gene: TRBJ2-3
CDR3 protein: CASSLVGSTQYF
CDR3 DNA: TGTGCCAGCAGTTTAGTAGGGAGTACGCAGTATTTT

clone size: NA
D gene: NA
V gene: TRBV3-1
J gene: TRBJ1-1
CDR3 protein: CASSPPGVAEAFF
CDR3 DNA: TGTGCCAGCAGCCCTCCAGGGGTTGCTGAAGCTTTCTTT

clone size: NA
D gene: NA
V gene: TRBV30
J gene: TRBJ1-4
CDR3 protein: CAWTPNGVEKLFF
CDR3 DNA: TGTGCCTGGACCCCGAACGGAGTTGAAAAACTGTTTTTT

clone size: NA
D gene: TRBD1
V gene: TRBV18
J gene: TRBJ1-5
CDR3 protein: CASSPGQGVSNQPQHF
CDR3 DNA: TGTGCCAGCTCACCAGGACAGGGGGTCTCCAATCAGCCCCAGCATTTT